Listed below are T cell receptor beta chains from one sample, sequenced in a study of OX40 agonist ivuxolimab in advanced cancers. Assay: immunoSEQ multiplex PCR; the TCRdb copy retains only in-frame clones and omits some. The sample carries approximately 23,000 clones, over 80% recorded once. The source was CD4+ or CD8+ T cells sorted from blood, collected in a trial of the OX40 agonist ivuxolimab. These receptors were collected from an adult with an advanced solid tumor such as melanoma, head and neck, liver or kidney cancer. The CDR3 runs from the conserved cysteine through the conserved F or W. The D gene is left open where the match is weak. Size values are once, few and many counts, or a class for expanded clones, and some rows have none.

>TRBD1|TRBJ1-1|TRBV6-6|.
TGTGCCAGCAGTTACGCCCCGGACAGGGGGCCTACTGAAGCTTTCTTT
CASSYAPDRGPTEAFF
>.|TRBJ2-5|TRBV29-1|once
TGCAGCGTTGGGACCCAGTACTTC
CSVGTQYF
>.|TRBJ2-7|TRBV11-2|.
TGTGCCAGCAGCTATAGACGCGACGAGCAGTACTTC
CASSYRRDEQYF
>TRBD2|TRBJ2-3|TRBV25-1|.
TGTGCCAGCACCCGGGGCATTAGCGGGGATACGCAGTATTTT
CASTRGISGDTQYF
>TRBD1|TRBJ2-7|TRBV9|.
TGTGCCAGCAGCGCCCGGGACAGGGTGGCCGAGCAGTACTTC
CASSARDRVAEQYF
>.|TRBJ2-2|TRBV4-1|.
TGCGCCAGCAGCCGGTCAATCAAGCCCGGGGAGCTGTTTTTT
CASSRSIKPGELFF
>TRBD1|TRBJ1-2|TRBV9|.
TGTGCCAGCAGCTCGAGGACAGGGGGTTACTATGGCTACACCTTC
CASSSRTGGYYGYTF
>.|TRBJ1-2|TRBV28|once
TGTGCCAGCAGTTTATGGGCAGGAGCTAACTATGGCTACACCTTC
CASSLWAGANYGYTF
>.|TRBJ2-3|TRBV5-5|.
TGTGCCAGCAGCTTTGACATTTCAGATACGCAGTATTTT
CASSFDISDTQYF
>.|TRBJ2-1|TRBV5-8|.
TGTGCCAGCAGCTTGGCCATAAATGAGCAGTTCTTC
CASSLAINEQFF
>.|TRBJ2-5|TRBV21-1|.
TGTGCCAGCAGCAACTGGGGACAGGGGCAAGAGACCCAGTACTTC
CASSNWGQGQETQYF
>.|TRBJ2-1|TRBV30|.
TGTGCCTGGAGTATGGGGGTGAACAATGAGCAGTTCTTC
CAWSMGVNNEQFF
>.|TRBJ2-3|TRBV7-2|.
TGTGCCAGCAGCCCCCGGGGCAGGGGAACAGATACGCAGTATTTT
CASSPRGRGTDTQYF
>.|TRBJ2-7|TRBV7-6|.
TGTGCCAGCAGCTTTCCTCTCACCGAGCAGTACTTC
CASSFPLTEQYF
>TRBD2|TRBJ2-3|TRBV7-9|.
TGTGCCAGCAGCGGTCAGCGGGGGGCCAGCACAGATACGCAGTATTTT
CASSGQRGASTDTQYF
>TRBD2|TRBJ2-7|TRBV4-3|.
TGCGCCAGCAGCCAGGGTTGGACTAGCCTGGGCGAGCAGTACTTC
CASSQGWTSLGEQYF
>TRBD2|TRBJ2-7|TRBV7-2|.
TGTGCCAGCAGCTTAGAAGGACTAGCGGGAGTCTACGAGCAGTACTTC
CASSLEGLAGVYEQYF
>TRBD1|TRBJ2-7|TRBV27|.
TGTGCCAGCACCTCGGGACAGGACAACGGTAGGGACTACGAGCAGTACTTC
CASTSGQDNGRDYEQYF
>.|TRBJ1-3|TRBV29-1|.
TGCAGCGTTGAAACGGGATCTGGAAACACCATATATTTT
CSVETGSGNTIYF
>TRBD1|TRBJ2-7|TRBV7-9|few
TGTGCCAGCAGCCCCCCCGACAGGGCGTACGAGCAGTACTTC
CASSPPDRAYEQYF
>TRBD2|TRBJ2-7|TRBV11-2|.
TGTGCCAGCAGCTTAGGGCTAGCGGGAGAAATCGTATACGAGCAGTACTTC
CASSLGLAGEIVYEQYF
>TRBD1|TRBJ2-1|TRBV29-1|.
TGCAGCGTCGAGGGGACAGCCTTCTACAATGAGCAGTTCTTC
CSVEGTAFYNEQFF
>.|TRBJ1-5|TRBV4-3|.
TGCGCCAGCAGCCAGGAGCGGGGAGGTTATCAGCCCCAGCATTTT
CASSQERGGYQPQHF
>.|TRBJ1-5|TRBV27|.
TGTGCCAGCAACCTCCCGGGGGCACTGGAATATCAGCCCCAGCATTTT
CASNLPGALEYQPQHF
>TRBD1|TRBJ2-7|TRBV4-3|.
TGCGCCAGCAGCCAAGCCCCGACAGGGTTCTACGAGCAGTACTTC
CASSQAPTGFYEQYF
>TRBD1|TRBJ1-4|TRBV13|.
TGTGCCAGCAACACAGGGGGCGCACCAAACGAAAAACTGTTTTTT
CASNTGGAPNEKLFF
>TRBD1|TRBJ2-3|TRBV7-9|.
TGTGCCAGCAGCTTACCCGGACAGGCCACAGATACGCAGTATTTT
CASSLPGQATDTQYF
>.|TRBJ2-7|TRBV27|.
TGTGCCAGCAGTTTAAAACAGCCGAGCTCCTACGAGCAGTACTTC
CASSLKQPSSYEQYF
>.|TRBJ1-1|TRBV27|.
TGTGCCAGCAGTTTACACAGCGCAGCTGCTGAAGCTTTCTTT
CASSLHSAAAEAFF
>.|TRBJ1-2|TRBV6-6|.
TGTGCCAGCAGTTACTCTTCAGGGAACTATGGCTACACCTTC
CASSYSSGNYGYTF
>.|TRBJ1-2|TRBV7-9|.
TGTGCCAGCAGCTTAGGGGGGGCTTATGGCTACACCTTC
CASSLGGAYGYTF
>.|TRBJ2-7|TRBV7-6|medium-sized
TGTGCCAGCAGTCCCACGGACCACGAGCAGTACTTC
CASSPTDHEQYF
>TRBD1|TRBJ1-4|TRBV11-2|.
TGTGCCAGCAGCCAGCGGACAGGGGAGGAAAAACTGTTTTTT
CASSQRTGEEKLFF
>.|TRBJ2-3|TRBV9|.
TGTGCCAGCAGCGACCCGGGTTCGGCAGATACGCAGTATTTT
CASSDPGSADTQYF
>TRBD2|TRBJ2-1|TRBV11-3|.
TGTGCCAGCAGCTCACAGCGGGAGCGGGGCAATGAGCAGTTCTTC
CASSSQRERGNEQFF
>TRBD1|TRBJ2-7|TRBV10-1|.
TGCGCCAGCAGTGAGTCAAGGACAGGAGATTCCTACGAGCAGTACTTC
CASSESRTGDSYEQYF
>.|TRBJ1-5|TRBV10-3|.
TGTGCCATCAGTGAGTCAGGCAATCAGCCCCAGCATTTT
CAISESGNQPQHF
>.|TRBJ2-4|TRBV9|.
TGTGCCAGCAGCGTAGGAACCTCAGCCTACGCCAAAAACATTCAGTACTTC
CASSVGTSAYAKNIQYF
>TRBD1|TRBJ2-7|TRBV5-1|.
TGCGCCAGCAGCTTGGGCAGGGGGCGATCCGAGCAGTACTTC
CASSLGRGRSEQYF
>.|TRBJ2-1|TRBV5-4|once
TGCGCCAGCAGCCAAGGACGGAGCGAGCAGTTCTTC
CASSQGRSEQFF
>.|TRBJ1-3|TRBV7-8|few
TGTGCCAGCAGCTATCAGACGGTGCGAGACACCATATATTTT
CASSYQTVRDTIYF
>.|TRBJ2-3|TRBV11-2|.
TGTGCCAGCTGCCCGCGGGGCACAGATACGCAGTATTTT
CASCPRGTDTQYF
>.|TRBJ2-7|TRBV9|.
TGTGCCAGCAGCCCGGGACACCGTTACGAGCAGTACTTC
CASSPGHRYEQYF
>.|TRBJ2-5|TRBV5-6|.
TGTGCCAGCAGCTGGGGGACGGCCGCGAGGGCCCAGTACTTC
CASSWGTAARAQYF
>.|TRBJ1-2|TRBV7-9|.
TGTGCCAGCAGCCCCGGAGGGATAGGTAGCTATGGCTACACCTTC
CASSPGGIGSYGYTF
>.|TRBJ2-7|TRBV13|.
TGTGCCAGCAGCTCGAGCTCCTACGAGCAGTACTTC
CASSSSSYEQYF
>.|TRBJ2-1|TRBV7-2|.
TGTGCCAGCAGCTCTATCAATGAGCAGTTCTTC
CASSSINEQFF
>.|TRBJ2-1|TRBV27|.
TGTGCCAGCAGTTTTTTAGGACAGAGCTCCTACAATGAGCAGTTCTTC
CASSFLGQSSYNEQFF
>TRBD1|TRBJ2-7|TRBV15|.
TGTGCCACCAGCAGTATATCCCAGGGGGAGTACGAGCAGTACTTC
CATSSISQGEYEQYF
>TRBD2|TRBJ2-3|TRBV4-3|once
TGCGCCAGCAGCCAAGATCCGCTAGCGGGAAATGGGGGAACAGATACGCAGTATTTT
CASSQDPLAGNGGTDTQYF
>.|TRBJ1-1|TRBV30|.
TGTGCCTGGGGGGGGCAAGCCACTGAAGCTTTCTTT
CAWGGQATEAFF
>TRBD1|TRBJ1-1|TRBV27|.
TGTGCCAGCAGTCACAGGGGGCCCAACGCCAGGAACACTGAAGCTTTCTTT
CASSHRGPNARNTEAFF
>.|TRBJ2-3|TRBV7-9|.
TGTGCCAGCAGCCGGACAGGCACAGATACGCAGTATTTT
CASSRTGTDTQYF